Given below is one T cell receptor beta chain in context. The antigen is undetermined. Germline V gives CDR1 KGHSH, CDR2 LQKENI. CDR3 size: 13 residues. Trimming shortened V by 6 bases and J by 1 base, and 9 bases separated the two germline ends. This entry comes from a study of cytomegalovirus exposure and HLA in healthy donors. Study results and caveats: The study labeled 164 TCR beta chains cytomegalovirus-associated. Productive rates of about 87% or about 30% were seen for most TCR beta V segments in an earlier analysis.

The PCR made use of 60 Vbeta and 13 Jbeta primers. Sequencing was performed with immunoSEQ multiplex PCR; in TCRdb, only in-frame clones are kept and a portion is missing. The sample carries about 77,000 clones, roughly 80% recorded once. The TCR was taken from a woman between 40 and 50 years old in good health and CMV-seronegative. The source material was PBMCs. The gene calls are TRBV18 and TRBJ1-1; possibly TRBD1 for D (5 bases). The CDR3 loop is CASSAGENTEAFF. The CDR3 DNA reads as TGTGCCAGCTCTGCGGGGGAGAACACTGAAGCTTTCTTT. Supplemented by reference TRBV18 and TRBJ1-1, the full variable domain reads NAGVMQNPRHLVRRRGQEARLRCSPMKGHSHVYWYRQLPEEGLKFMVYLQKENIIDESGMPKERFSAEFPKEGPSILRIQQVVRGDSAAYFCASSAGENTEAFFGQGTRLTVV.